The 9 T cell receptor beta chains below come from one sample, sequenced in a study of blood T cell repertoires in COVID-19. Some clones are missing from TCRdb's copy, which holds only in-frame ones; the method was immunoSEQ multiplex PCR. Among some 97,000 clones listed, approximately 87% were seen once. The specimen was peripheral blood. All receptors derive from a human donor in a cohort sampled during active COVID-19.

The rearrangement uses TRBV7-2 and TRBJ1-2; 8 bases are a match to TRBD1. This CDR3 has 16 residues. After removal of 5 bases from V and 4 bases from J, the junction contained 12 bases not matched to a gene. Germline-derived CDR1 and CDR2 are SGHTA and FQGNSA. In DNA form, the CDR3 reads TGTGCCAGCAGCCCCGACGGGACAGGTTTGATCTATGGCTACACCTTC. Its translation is CASSPDGTGLIYGYTF.

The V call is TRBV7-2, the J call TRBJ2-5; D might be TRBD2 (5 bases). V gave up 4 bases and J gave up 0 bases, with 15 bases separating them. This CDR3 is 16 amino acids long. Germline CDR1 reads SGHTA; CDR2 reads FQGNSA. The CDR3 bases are TGTGCCAGCAGCTCCGAGGGCCGAAGGAACCAAGAGACCCAGTACTTC. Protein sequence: CASSSEGRRNQETQYF.

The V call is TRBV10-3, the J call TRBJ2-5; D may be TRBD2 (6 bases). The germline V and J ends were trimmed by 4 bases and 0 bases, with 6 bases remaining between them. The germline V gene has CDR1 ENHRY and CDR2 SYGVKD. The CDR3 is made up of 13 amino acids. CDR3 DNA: TGTGCCATCAGTGGGGACTACCAAGAGACCCAGTACTTC. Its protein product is CAISGDYQETQYF.

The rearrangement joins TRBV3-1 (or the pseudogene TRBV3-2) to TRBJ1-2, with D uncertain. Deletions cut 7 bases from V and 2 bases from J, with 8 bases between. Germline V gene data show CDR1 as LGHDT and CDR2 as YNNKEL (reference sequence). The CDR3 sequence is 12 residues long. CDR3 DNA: TGTGCCAGCAAGGCCGGGAACTATGGCTACACCTTC. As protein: CASKAGNYGYTF.

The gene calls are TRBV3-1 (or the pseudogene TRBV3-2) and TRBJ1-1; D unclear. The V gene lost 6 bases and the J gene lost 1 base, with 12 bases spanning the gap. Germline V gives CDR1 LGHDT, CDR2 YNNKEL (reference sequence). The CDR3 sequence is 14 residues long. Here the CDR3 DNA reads TGTGCCAGCAGAAAAAGGGAGGCGAACACTGAAGCTTTCTTT. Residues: CASRKREANTEAFF.

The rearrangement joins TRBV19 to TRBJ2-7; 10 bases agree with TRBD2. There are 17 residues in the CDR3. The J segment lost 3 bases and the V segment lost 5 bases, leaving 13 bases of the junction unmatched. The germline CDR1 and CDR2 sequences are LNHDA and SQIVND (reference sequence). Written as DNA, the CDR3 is TGTGCCAGTAGTCTACCCCCGAGACTAGCGGGCGACTACGAGCAGTACTTC. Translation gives CASSLPPRLAGDYEQYF.

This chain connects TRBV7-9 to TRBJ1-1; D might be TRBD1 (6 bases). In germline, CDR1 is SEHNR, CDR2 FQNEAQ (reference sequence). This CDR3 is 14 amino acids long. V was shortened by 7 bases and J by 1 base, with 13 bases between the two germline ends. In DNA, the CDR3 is TGTGCCAGCATCCCTACAGGGCAGAACACTGAAGCTTTCTTT. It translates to CASIPTGQNTEAFF.

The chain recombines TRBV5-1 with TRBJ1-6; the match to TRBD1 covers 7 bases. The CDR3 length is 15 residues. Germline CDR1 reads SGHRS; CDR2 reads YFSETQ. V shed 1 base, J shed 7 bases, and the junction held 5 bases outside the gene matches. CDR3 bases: TGCGCCAGCAGCTTGTTGAGGGACAGAAATTCACCCCTCCACTTT. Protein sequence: CASSLLRDRNSPLHF.

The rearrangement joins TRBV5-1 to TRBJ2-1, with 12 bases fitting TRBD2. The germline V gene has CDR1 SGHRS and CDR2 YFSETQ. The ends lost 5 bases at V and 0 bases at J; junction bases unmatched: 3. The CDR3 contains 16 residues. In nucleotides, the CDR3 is TGCGCCAGCAGAAAGACTAGCGGGAGCTCCTACAATGAGCAGTTCTTC. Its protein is CASRKTSGSSYNEQFF.